The present entry profiles one T cell receptor beta chain with its context. Its specificity is unknown. TCR beta cDNA libraries included unique molecular identifiers. T cells numbering about 0.95 to 10 million gave rise to roughly 0.5 million cDNA molecules. Each CDR3 protein gets one entry after TCRdb re-called the PCR reads with MiXCR. This sample carries hundreds of thousands of distinct CDR3 sequences, roughly half of them seen once, and the ten largest clones take under 6%. This specimen belongs to a study of post-analysis software for immune sequencing data. Study-wide results and caveats: When patients were compared with controls, 5 or 6 TRBV segments were more frequent, TRBV5-6, TRBV5-1 and TRBV20-1 among them. Controls significantly exceeded multiple sclerosis patients in normalized Chao1 diversity.

Trimming cost V 5 bases and J 7 bases, with 19 bases left between them. This CDR3 has 15 amino acids. Germline CDR1 reads SGHVS; CDR2 reads FQNEAQ. The sequence was collected from a girl aged 5-17 years with multiple sclerosis. Sequenced: blood. The rearrangement uses TRBV7-8 and TRBJ2-3; D not certain. CDR3: CASSPPGLQVNTQYF. For the CDR3, the DNA is TGTGCCAGCAGCCCCCCCGGGCTGCAGGTGAATACGCAGTATTTT.